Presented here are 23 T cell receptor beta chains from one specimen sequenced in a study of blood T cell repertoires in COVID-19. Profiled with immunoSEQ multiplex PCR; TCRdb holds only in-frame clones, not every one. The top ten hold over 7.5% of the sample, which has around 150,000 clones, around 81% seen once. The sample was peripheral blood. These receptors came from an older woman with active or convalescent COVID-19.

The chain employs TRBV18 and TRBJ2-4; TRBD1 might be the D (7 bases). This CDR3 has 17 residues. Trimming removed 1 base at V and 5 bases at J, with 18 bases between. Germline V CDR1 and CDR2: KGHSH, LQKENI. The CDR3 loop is CASSPRTIQGGQNIQYF. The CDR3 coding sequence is TGTGCCAGCTCACCACGAACAATTCAGGGGGGACAAAACATTCAGTACTTC.

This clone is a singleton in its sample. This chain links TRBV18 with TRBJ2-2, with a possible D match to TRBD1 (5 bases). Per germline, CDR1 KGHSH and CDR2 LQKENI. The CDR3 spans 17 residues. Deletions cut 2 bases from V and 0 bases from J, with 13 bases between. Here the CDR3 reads CASSPWGGSANTGELFF. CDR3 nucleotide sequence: TGTGCCAGCTCACCATGGGGCGGCTCCGCGAACACCGGGGAGCTGTTTTTT.

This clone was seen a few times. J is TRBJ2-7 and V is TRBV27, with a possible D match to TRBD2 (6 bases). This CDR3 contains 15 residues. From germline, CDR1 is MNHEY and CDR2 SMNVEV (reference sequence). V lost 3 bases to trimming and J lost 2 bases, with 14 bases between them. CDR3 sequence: CASSFIGSLTYEQYF. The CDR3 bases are TGTGCCAGCAGTTTTATCGGGAGTCTAACCTACGAGCAGTACTTC.

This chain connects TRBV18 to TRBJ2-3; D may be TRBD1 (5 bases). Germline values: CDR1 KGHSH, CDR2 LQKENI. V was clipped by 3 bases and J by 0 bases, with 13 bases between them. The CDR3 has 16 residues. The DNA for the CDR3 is TGTGCCAGCTCACCCCCAGGGCCATCTAGCACAGATACGCAGTATTTT. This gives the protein CASSPPGPSSTDTQYF.

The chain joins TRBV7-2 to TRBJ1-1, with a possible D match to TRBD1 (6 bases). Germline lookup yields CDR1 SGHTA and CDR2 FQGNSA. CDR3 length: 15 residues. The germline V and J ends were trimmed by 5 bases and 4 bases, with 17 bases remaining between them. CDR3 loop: CASSLIQGRGTEAFF. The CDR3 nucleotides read TGTGCCAGCAGCCTCATACAGGGTCGGGGCACTGAAGCTTTCTTT.

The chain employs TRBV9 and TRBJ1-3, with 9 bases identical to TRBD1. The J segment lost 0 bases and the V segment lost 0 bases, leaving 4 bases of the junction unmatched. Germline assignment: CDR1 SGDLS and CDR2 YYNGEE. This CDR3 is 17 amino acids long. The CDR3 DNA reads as TGTGCCAGCAGCGTAGGACCGGGACAGGGCTCTGGAAACACCATATATTTT. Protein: CASSVGPGQGSGNTIYF.

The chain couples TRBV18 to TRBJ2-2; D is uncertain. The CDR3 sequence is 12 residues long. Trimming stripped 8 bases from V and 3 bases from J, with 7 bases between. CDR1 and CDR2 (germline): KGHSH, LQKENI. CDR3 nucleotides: TGTGCCAGCCCAACGGACACCGGGGAGCTGTTTTTT. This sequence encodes CASPTDTGELFF.

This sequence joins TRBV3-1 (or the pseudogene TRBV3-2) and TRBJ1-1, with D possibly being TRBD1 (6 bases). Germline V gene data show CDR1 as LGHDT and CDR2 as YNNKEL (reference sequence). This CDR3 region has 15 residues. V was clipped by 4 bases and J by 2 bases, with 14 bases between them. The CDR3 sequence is CASSPRTGLNTEAFF. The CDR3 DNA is TGTGCCAGCAGCCCTCGTACAGGGCTCAACACTGAAGCTTTCTTT.

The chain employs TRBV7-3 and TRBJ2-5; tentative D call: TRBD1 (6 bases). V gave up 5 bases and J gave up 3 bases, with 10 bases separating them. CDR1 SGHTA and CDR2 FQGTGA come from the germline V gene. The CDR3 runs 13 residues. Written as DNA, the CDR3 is TGTGCCAGCAGCAGGGGGAATGAAGAGACCCAGTACTTC. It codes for CASSRGNEETQYF.

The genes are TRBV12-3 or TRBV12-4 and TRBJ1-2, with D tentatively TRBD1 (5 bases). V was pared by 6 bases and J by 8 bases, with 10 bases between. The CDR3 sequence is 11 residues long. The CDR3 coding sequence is TGTGCCAGCAGCGTCGGGGGGGGCTACACCTTC. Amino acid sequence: CASSVGGGYTF.

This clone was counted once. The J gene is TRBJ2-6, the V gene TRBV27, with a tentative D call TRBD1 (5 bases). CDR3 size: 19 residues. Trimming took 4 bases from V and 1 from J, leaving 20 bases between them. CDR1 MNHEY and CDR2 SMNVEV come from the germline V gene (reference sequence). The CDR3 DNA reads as TGTGCCAGCAGTTCGGATCGGGCAGGGATTATTTCTGGGGCCAACGTCCTGACTTTC. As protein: CASSSDRAGIISGANVLTF.

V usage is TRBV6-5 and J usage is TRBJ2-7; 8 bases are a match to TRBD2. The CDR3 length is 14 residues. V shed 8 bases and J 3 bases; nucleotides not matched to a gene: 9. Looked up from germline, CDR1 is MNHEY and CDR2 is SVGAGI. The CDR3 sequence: CASLGPGGYYEQYF. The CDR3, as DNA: TGTGCCAGCCTTGGCCCGGGAGGGTACTACGAGCAGTACTTC.

Here the CDR3 reads CASSQDRGEYGYTF. In DNA, the CDR3 is TGCGCCAGCAGCCAAGACAGGGGGGAATATGGCTACACCTTC. The V call is TRBV5-1, the J call TRBJ1-2, with 9 bases lining up with TRBD1. Germline lookup yields CDR1 SGHRS and CDR2 YFSETQ. V trimming: 4 bases; J trimming: 5 bases; junction bases outside the gene matches: 6. The CDR3 runs 14 residues.

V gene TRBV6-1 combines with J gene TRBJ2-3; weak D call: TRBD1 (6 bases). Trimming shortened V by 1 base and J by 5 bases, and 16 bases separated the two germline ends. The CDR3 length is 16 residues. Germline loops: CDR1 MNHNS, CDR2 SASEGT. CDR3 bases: TGTGCCAGCAGTGAAGGAGGGGGTCTTCGCAAAGATACGCAGTATTTT. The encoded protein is CASSEGGGLRKDTQYF.

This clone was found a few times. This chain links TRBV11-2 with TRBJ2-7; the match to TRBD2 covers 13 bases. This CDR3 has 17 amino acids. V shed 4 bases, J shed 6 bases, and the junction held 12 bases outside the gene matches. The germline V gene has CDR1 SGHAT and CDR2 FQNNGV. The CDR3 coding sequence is TGTGCCAGCAGCTCCCCCCCGGGACTAGCGGGATTTCGCGAGCAGTACTTC. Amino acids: CASSSPPGLAGFREQYF.

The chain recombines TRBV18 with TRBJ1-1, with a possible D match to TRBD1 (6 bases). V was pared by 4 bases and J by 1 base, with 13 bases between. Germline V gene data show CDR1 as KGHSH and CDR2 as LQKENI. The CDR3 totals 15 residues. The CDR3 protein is CASSLPGHRNTEAFF. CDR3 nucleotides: TGTGCCAGCTCACTACCGGGACATAGGAACACTGAAGCTTTCTTT.

The CDR3 region has the DNA TGTGCCAGCTCCGGACAGGCTACCTACGAGCAGTACGTC. It encodes CASSGQATYEQYV. V gene TRBV18 combines with J gene TRBJ2-7; 7 positions match TRBD1. CDR3 size: 13 residues. J lost 2 bases, V lost 6 bases, and 4 bases had no gene match. CDR1 KGHSH and CDR2 LQKENI come from the germline V gene.

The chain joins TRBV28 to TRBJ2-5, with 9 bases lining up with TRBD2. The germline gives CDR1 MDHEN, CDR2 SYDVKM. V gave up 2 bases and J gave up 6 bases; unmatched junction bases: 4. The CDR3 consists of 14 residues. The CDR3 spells CASSLAGGMKTQYF. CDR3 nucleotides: TGTGCCAGCAGTTTAGCGGGGGGGATGAAGACCCAGTACTTC.

Here the CDR3 reads CASSPGTGREKLFF. The CDR3 coding sequence is TGTGCCAGCAGTCCCGGGACAGGGAGGGAAAAACTGTTTTTT. The rearrangement joins TRBV6-2 or TRBV6-3 to TRBJ1-4, with TRBD1 identical over 9 bases. The CDR3 consists of 14 residues. After removal of 5 bases from V and 8 bases from J, the junction contained 6 bases not matched to a gene. CDR1 and CDR2 from the germline V gene are MNHEY and SVGEGT.

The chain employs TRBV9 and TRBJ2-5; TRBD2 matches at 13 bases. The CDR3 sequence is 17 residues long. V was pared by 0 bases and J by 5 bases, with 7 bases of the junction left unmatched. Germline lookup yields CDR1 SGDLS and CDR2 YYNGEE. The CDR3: CASSVEGLAGVGETQYF. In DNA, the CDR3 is TGTGCCAGCAGCGTAGAAGGACTAGCGGGAGTTGGGGAGACCCAGTACTTC.

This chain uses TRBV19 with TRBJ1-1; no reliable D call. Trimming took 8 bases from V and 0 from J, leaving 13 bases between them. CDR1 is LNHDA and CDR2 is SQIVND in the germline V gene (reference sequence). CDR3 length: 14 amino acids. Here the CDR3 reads CASLRRGLNTEAFF. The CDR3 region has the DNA TGTGCCAGTCTGAGGCGGGGTTTGAACACTGAAGCTTTCTTT.

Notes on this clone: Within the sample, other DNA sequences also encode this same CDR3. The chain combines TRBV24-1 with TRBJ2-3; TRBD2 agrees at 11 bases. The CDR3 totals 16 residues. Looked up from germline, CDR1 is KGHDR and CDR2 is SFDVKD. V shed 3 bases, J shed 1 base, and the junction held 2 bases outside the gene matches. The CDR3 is CATSDPGLAGTDTQYF. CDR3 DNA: TGTGCCACCAGTGATCCGGGACTAGCGGGCACAGATACGCAGTATTTT.

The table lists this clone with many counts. The CDR3 here is CASSRQGTVRTQYF. DNA of the CDR3: TGTGCCAGCAGCCGACAGGGAACAGTACGGACCCAGTACTTC. V and J are TRBV3-1 (or the pseudogene TRBV3-2) and TRBJ2-5; 7 positions agree with TRBD1. The CDR3 length is 14 residues. V was clipped by 4 bases and J by 7 bases; unmatched bases: 9. Per germline, CDR1 LGHDT and CDR2 YNNKEL (reference sequence).